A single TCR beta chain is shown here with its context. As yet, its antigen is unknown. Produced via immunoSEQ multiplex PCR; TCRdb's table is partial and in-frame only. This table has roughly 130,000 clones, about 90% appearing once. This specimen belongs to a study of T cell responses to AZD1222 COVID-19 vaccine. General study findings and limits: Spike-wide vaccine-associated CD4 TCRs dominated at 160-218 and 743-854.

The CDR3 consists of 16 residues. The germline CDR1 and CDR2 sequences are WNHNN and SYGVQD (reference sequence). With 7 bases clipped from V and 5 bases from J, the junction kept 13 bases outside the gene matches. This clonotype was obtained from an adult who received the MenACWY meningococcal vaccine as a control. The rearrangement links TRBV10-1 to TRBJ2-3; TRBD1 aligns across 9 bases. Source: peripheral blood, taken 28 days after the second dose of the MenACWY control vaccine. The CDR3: CASTYSGQGSRDTQYF. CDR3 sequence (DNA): TGCGCCAGCACCTACTCTGGACAGGGGAGTCGAGATACGCAGTATTTT.